The clone carrying this T cell receptor (delta chain) occurred a few times. TCRdb made new clone calls on the RT-PCR reads using CATT. The sample records nearly 8,000 delta-chain clones, 13% to 15% being singletons. The data originate from a study of gamma-delta T cells after stem cell transplantation. This CDR3 is built from 21 residues. The V and J ends lost 1 base and 5 bases, in that order; junction bases with no gene match: 20. Germline lookup yields CDR1 TSWWSYY and CDR2 QGS. V is TRDV1 and J is TRDJ2; TRDD3 matches at 9 bases. Sequencing was carried out using gamma-delta T cells. The TCR originated in a human donor. It is not recorded whose cells these are; they may come from a transplant donor. The CDR3 spells CALGEPLPRSYWGTLTAQLFF. CDR3 coding DNA: TGTGCTCTTGGGGAACCCCTCCCTCGATCGTACTGGGGGACCTTAACAGCACAACTCTTCTTT.